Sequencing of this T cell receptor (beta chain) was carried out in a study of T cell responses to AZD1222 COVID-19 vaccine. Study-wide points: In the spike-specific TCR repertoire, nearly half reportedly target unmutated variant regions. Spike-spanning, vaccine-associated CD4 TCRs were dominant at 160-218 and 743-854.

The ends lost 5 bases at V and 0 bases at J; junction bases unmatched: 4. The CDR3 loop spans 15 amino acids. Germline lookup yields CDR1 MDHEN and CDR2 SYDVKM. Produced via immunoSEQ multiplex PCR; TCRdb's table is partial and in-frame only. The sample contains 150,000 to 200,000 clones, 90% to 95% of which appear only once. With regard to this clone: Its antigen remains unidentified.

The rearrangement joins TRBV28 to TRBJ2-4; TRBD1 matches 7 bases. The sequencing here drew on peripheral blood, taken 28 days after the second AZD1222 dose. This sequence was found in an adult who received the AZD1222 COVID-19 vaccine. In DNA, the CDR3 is TGTGCCAGCAGTGCACAGGGGAGAGCCAAAAACATTCAGTACTTC. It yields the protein CASSAQGRAKNIQYF.